The clone carrying this T cell receptor beta chain occurred a few times. The data stem from a study of blood T cells in healthy people across ages. The use of a sample-barcoded 5' primer and a J-beta primer mix characterized a second PCR of about 6 to 12 cycles. In TCRdb, the 5' RACE reads were re-called with MiXCR into one record per CDR3 protein. The sample includes about 570,000 distinct CDR3 sequences, around 27% of them seen just once. Trimming pared 6 bases from V and 3 bases from J, leaving 8 bases between. This CDR3 is built from 12 residues. Germline CDR1 MNHNY, CDR2 SVGAGI (reference sequence). The same sample was also used in a study of T cells of mothers and their children.

J is TRBJ1-2 and V is TRBV6-6, with no clear D. Specimen: blood. The TCR sequence derives from a boy aged 2 to 10 in good health. The CDR3 region is CASRPDDYGYTF. CDR3 DNA: TGTGCCAGCAGGCCGGATGACTATGGCTACACCTTC.